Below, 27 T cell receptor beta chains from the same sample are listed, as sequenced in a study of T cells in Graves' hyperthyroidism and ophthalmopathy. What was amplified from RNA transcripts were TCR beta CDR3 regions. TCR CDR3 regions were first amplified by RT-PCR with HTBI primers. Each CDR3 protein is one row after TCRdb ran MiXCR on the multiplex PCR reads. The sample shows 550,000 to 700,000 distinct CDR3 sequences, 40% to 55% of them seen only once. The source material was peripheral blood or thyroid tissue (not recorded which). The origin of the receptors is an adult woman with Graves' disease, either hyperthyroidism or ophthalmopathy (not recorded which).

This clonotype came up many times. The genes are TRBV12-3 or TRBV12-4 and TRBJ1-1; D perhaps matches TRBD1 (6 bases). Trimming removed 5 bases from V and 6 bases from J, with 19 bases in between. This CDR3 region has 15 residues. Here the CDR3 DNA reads TGTGCCAGCAGTCAGAAACAGGGCCTGATTGCTGAAGCTTTCTTT. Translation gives CASSQKQGLIAEAFF.

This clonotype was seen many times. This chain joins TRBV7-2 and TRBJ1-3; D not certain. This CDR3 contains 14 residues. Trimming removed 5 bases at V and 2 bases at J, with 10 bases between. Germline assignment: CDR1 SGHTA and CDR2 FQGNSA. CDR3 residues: CASSPDGAGNTIYF. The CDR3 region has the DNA TGTGCCAGCAGCCCGGACGGCGCTGGAAACACCATATATTTT.

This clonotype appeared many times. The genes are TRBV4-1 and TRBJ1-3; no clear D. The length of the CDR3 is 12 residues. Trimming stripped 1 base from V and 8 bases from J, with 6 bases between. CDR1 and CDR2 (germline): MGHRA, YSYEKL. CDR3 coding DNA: TGCGCCAGCAGCCAAGTGATGCACACCATATATTTT. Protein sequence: CASSQVMHTIYF.

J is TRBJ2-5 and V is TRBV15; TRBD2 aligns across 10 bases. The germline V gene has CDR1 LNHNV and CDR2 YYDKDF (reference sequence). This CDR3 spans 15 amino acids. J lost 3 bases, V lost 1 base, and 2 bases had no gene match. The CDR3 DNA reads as TGTGCCACCAGCAGAGGGACTAGCGGAAAAGAGACCCAGTACTTC. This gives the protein CATSRGTSGKETQYF. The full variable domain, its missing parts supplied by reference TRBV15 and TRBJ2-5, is DAMVIQNPRYQVTQFGKPVTLSCSQTLNHNVMYWYQQKSSQAPKLLFHYYDKDFNNEADTPDNFQSRRPNTSFCFLDIRSPGLGDTAMYLCATSRGTSGKETQYFGPGTRLLVL.

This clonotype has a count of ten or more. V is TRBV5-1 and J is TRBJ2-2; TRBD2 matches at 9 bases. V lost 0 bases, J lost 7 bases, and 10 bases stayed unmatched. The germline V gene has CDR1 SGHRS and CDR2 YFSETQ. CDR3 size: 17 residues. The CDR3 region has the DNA TGCGCCAGCAGCTTGGCCGTCGGCGGGAGGGCCGACGGGGAGCTGTTTTTT. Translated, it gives CASSLAVGGRADGELFF.

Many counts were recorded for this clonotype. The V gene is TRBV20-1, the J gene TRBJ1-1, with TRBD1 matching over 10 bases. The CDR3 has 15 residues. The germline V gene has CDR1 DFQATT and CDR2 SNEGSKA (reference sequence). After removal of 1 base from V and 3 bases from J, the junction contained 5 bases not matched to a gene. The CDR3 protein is CSARVLDRGDTEAFF. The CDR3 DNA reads TGCAGTGCTAGAGTGTTGGACAGGGGGGACACTGAAGCTTTCTTT.

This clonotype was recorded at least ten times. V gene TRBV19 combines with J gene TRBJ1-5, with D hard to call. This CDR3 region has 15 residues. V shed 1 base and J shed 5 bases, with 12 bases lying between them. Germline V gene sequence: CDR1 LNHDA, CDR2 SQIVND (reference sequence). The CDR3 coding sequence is TGTGCCAGTAGTATAGCTGGTGGAAGTCATCAGCCCCAGCATTTT. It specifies CASSIAGGSHQPQHF.

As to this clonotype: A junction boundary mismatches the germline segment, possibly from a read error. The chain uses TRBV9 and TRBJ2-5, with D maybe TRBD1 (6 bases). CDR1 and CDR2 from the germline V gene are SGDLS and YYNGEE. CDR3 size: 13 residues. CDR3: CASSVGAWETQYF. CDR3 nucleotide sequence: TGCGCCAGCAGCGTGGGGGCCTGGGAGACCCAGTACTTC.

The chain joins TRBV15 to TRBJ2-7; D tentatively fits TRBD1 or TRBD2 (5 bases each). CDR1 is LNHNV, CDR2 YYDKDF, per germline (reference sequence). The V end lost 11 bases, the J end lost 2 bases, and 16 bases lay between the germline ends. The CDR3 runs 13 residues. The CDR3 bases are TGTGCCCCGAGGGCAGGGATGGCCTACGAGCAGTACTTC. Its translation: CAPRAGMAYEQYF.

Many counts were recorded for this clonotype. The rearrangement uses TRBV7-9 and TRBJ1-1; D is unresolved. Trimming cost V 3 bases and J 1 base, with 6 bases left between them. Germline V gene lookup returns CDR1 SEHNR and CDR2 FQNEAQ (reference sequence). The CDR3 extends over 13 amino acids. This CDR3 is CASSLLENTEAFF. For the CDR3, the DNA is TGTGCCAGCAGCTTGCTCGAGAACACTGAAGCTTTCTTT.

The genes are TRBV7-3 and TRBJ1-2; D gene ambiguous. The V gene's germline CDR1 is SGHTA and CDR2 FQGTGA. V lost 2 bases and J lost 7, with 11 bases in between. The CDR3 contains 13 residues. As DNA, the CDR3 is TGTGCCAGCAGCTTAGGGAGTGGCGGTGGCTACACCTTC. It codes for CASSLGSGGGYTF.

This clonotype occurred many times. CDR3 loop: CASSPDLNQPQHF. CDR3 in DNA: TGTGCCAGCAGCCCTGACCTAAATCAGCCCCAGCATTTT. The chain employs TRBV3-1 and TRBJ1-5; D unclear. The V end lost 4 bases, the J end lost 4 bases, and 8 bases lay between the germline ends. The CDR3 is made up of 13 amino acids. The germline V gene encodes CDR1 LGHDT and CDR2 YNNKEL (reference sequence).

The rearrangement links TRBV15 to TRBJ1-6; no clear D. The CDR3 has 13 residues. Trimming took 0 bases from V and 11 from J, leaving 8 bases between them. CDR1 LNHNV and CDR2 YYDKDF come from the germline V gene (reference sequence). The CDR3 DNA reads TGTGCCACCAGCAGAGATCTCGTAGCACCCCTCCACTTT. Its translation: CATSRDLVAPLHF.

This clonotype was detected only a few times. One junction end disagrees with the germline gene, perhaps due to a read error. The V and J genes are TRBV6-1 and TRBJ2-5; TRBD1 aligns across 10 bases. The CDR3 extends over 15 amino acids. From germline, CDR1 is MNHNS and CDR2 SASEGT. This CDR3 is CAISEWDRGMKTQYF. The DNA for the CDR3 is TGTGCCATCAGTGAGTGGGACAGGGGCATGAAGACCCAGTACTTC.

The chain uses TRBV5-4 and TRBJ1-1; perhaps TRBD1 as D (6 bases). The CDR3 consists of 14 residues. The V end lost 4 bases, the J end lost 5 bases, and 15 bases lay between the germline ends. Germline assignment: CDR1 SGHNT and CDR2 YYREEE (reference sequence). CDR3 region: CASSGGGAGTEAFF. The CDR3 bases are TGTGCCAGCAGCGGTGGGGGGGCGGGGACTGAAGCTTTCTTT. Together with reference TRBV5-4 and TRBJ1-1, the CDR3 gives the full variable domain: ETGVTQSPTHLIKTRGQQVTLRCSSQSGHNTVSWYQQALGQGPQFIFQYYREEENGRGNFPPRFSGLQFPNYSSELNVNALELDDSALYLCASSGGGAGTEAFFGQGTRLTVV.

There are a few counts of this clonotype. The CDR3 is CASSPPGQGPYGYTF. The CDR3 nucleotides read TGTGCCAGCAGCCCGCCGGGACAGGGCCCCTATGGCTACACCTTC. The gene calls are TRBV16 and TRBJ1-2, with 9 bases lining up with TRBD1. Germline trimming cut 4 bases from V and 4 bases from J; bases unmatched to any gene: 7. The CDR3 spans 15 residues. Germline V gives CDR1 KGHSY, CDR2 FQNENV.

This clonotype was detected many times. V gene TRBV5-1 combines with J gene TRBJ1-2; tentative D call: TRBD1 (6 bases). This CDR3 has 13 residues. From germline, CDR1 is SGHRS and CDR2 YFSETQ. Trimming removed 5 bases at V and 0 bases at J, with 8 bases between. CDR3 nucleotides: TGCGCCAGCAGACAGGGAGCTAACTATGGCTACACCTTC. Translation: CASRQGANYGYTF.

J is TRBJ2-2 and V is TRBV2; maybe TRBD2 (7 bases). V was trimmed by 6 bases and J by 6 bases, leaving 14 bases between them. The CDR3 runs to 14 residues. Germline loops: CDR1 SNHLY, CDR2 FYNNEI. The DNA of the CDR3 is TGTGCCAGCAGAAGAGGGGGAGGGCCCGGGGAGCTGTTTTTT. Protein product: CASRRGGGPGELFF.

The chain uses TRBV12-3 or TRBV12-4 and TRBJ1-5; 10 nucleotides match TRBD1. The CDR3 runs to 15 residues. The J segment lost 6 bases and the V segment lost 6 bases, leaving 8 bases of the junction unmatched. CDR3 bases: TGTGCCAGCAGGCGACAGGGGGCGCGTGGTCAGCCCCAGCATTTT. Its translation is CASRRQGARGQPQHF.

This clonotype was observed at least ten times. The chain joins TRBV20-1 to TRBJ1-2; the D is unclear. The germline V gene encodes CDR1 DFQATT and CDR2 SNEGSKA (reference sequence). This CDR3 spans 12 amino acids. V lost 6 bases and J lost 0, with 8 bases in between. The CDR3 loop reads CSAYSANYGYTF. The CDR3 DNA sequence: TGCAGTGCCTACAGCGCTAACTATGGCTACACCTTC.

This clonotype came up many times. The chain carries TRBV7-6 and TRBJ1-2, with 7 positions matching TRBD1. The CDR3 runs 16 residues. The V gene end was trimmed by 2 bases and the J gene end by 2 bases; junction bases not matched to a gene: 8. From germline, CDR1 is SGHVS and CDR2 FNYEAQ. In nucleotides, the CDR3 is TGTGCCAGCAGCTTATTGACAGGGACAGTAAACTATGGCTACACCTTC. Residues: CASSLLTGTVNYGYTF.

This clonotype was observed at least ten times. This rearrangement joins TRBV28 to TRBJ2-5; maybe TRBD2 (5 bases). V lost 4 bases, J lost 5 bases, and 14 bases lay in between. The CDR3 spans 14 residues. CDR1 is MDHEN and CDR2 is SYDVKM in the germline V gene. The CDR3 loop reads CASSSWRKGETQYF. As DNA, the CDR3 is TGTGCCAGCAGTTCATGGAGGAAGGGCGAGACCCAGTACTTC.

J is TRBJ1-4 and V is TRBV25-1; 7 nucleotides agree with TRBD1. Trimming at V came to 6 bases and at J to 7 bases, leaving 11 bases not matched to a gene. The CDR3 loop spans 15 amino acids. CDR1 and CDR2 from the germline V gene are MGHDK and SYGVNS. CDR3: CASRETGRMGEKLFF. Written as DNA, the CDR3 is TGTGCCAGCAGGGAGACAGGGCGGATGGGTGAAAAACTGTTTTTT.

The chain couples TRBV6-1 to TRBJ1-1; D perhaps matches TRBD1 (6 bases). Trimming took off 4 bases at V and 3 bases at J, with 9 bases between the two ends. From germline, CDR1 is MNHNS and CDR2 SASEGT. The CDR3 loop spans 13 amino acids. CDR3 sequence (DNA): TGTGCCAGCAGTGTGTCAGGGGACACTGAAGCTTTCTTT. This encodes CASSVSGDTEAFF.

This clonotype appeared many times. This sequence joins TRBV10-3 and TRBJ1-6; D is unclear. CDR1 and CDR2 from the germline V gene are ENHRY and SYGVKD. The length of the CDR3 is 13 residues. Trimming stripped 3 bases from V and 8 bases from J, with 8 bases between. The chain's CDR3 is CAISDYTYSPLHF. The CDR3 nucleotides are TGTGCCATCAGTGACTACACCTATTCACCCCTCCACTTT.

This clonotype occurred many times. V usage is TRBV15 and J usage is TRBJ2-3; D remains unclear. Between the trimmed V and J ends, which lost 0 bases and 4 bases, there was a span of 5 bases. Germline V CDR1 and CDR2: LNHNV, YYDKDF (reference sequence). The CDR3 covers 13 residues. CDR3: CATSRDRPDTQYF. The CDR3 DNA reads TGTGCCACCAGCAGAGATCGTCCAGATACGCAGTATTTT.

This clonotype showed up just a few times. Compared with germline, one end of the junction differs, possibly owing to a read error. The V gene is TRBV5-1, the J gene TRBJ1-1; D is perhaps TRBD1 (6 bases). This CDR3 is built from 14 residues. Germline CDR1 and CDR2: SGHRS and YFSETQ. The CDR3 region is CASSLAGAGTEAFF. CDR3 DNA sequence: TGTGCCAGCAGCTTGGCAGGGGCTGGCACTGAAGCTTTCTTT.